The 21 T cell receptor beta chains presented below share a single source sample, sequenced in a study of blood T cell repertoires in COVID-19. Profiling relied on immunoSEQ multiplex PCR, and the TCRdb table lists in-frame clones only, not all of them. Of 300,000 to 350,000 clones in the sample, roughly 86% were seen once. Sequencing used peripheral blood. The receptors come from a man younger than 40 with COVID-19, enrolled during active disease.

The chain uses TRBV3-1 (or the pseudogene TRBV3-2) and TRBJ2-1; perhaps TRBD2 as D (6 bases). CDR1 is LGHDT, CDR2 YNNKEL, per germline (reference sequence). With 4 bases removed from V and 7 bases from J, the gap between germline ends came to 11 bases. The CDR3 sequence is 13 residues long. CDR3 DNA: TGTGCCAGCAGCCCCCTGGGACTTAATGAGCAGTTCTTC. Translating gives CASSPLGLNEQFF.

This chain connects TRBV6-5 to TRBJ2-2; a weak D match, TRBD2 (5 bases). The CDR3 sequence is 13 residues long. The V gene lost 6 bases and the J gene lost 4 bases, with 9 bases spanning the gap. Germline V CDR1 and CDR2: MNHEY, SVGAGI. In DNA form, the CDR3 reads TGTGCCAGCAGACGGGAATCCACCGGGGAGCTGTTTTTT. Its translation: CASRRESTGELFF.

The rearrangement uses TRBV5-6 and TRBJ2-1; 7 bases match TRBD2. Looked up from germline, CDR1 is SGHDT and CDR2 is YYEEEE. Trimming at V came to 1 base and at J to 5 bases, leaving 6 bases not matched to a gene. This CDR3 has 15 amino acids. The CDR3 nucleotides read TGTGCCAGCAGCTTGTTGCTAGCGGTCAACAATGAGCAGTTCTTC. Translation gives CASSLLLAVNNEQFF. Filled out from reference TRBV5-6 and TRBJ2-1, the complete variable domain reads DAGVTQSPTHLIKTRGQQVTLRCSPKSGHDTVSWYQQALGQGPQFIFQYYEEEERQRGNFPDRFSGHQFPNYSSELNVNALLLGDSALYLCASSLLLAVNNEQFFGPGTRLTVL.

This clone was observed once. This chain links TRBV28 with TRBJ2-6; TRBD2 matches 8 bases. V lost 6 bases, J lost 2 bases, and 3 bases stayed unmatched. The germline CDR1 and CDR2 sequences are MDHEN and SYDVKM. This CDR3 region has 15 residues. The CDR3 DNA reads as TGTGCCAGCAGCCCCGGGGGGGCTGGGGCCAACGTCCTGACTTTC. Translated, it gives CASSPGGAGANVLTF.

This clone was counted a single time. The chain employs TRBV27 and TRBJ2-7; 9 bases line up with TRBD1. V trimming: 4 bases; J trimming: 12 bases; junction bases outside the gene matches: 10. This CDR3 is 13 amino acids long. Per the germline V gene, CDR1 is MNHEY and CDR2 is SMNVEV (reference sequence). CDR3 coding DNA: TGTGCCAGCAGTTCGTCCCGGGACAGGGTTCGGTACTTC. Translating it yields CASSSSRDRVRYF.

The chain employs TRBV10-3 and TRBJ1-6, with D perhaps TRBD1 (5 bases). The germline V and J ends were trimmed by 4 bases and 8 bases, with 12 bases remaining between them. Germline V gene data show CDR1 as ENHRY and CDR2 as SYGVKD. The CDR3 totals 14 residues. CDR3 sequence reads: CAISVGQADSPLHF. As DNA, the CDR3 is TGTGCCATCAGTGTGGGGCAGGCAGATTCACCCCTCCACTTT.

CDR3 amino acids: CASSLAGLAGGQETQYF. CDR3 bases: TGCGCCAGCAGCTTGGCCGGACTAGCGGGAGGCCAAGAGACCCAGTACTTC. The chain is built from TRBV5-1 and TRBJ2-5; 14 positions agree with TRBD2. The CDR3 spans 17 residues. CDR1 and CDR2 from the germline V gene are SGHRS and YFSETQ. V lost 0 bases to trimming and J lost 1 base; unmatched junction nucleotides: 2.

This chain joins TRBV12-5 and TRBJ1-1, with D maybe TRBD1 (5 bases). Germline-derived CDR1 and CDR2 are LGHNT and FRNRAP. The CDR3 extends over 15 amino acids. Trimming removed 5 bases at V and 0 bases at J, with 13 bases between. The CDR3 reads CASGPRVGMNTEAFF. CDR3 nucleotides: TGTGCTAGTGGTCCCAGGGTAGGCATGAACACTGAAGCTTTCTTT.

The chain couples TRBV9 to TRBJ2-1; unclear D gene. Per germline, CDR1 SGDLS and CDR2 YYNGEE. V lost 3 bases and J lost 4, with 17 bases in between. The CDR3 loop spans 16 amino acids. CDR3 sequence (DNA): TGTGCCAGCAGCGCCCGACTGGCACGAATTTACAATGAGCAGTTCTTC. This codes for CASSARLARIYNEQFF.

This chain connects TRBV28 to TRBJ1-5, with D possibly TRBD1 on 5 matching bases. CDR1 is MDHEN and CDR2 is SYDVKM in the germline V gene. The V end lost 2 bases, the J end lost 0 bases, and 8 bases lay between the germline ends. The CDR3 length is 15 residues. The chain's CDR3 is CASSLGGHSNQPQHF. The CDR3 bases are TGTGCCAGCAGTTTAGGCGGACATAGCAATCAGCCCCAGCATTTT. Full variable domain (missing parts from reference TRBV28 and TRBJ1-5): DVKVTQSSRYLVKRTGEKVFLECVQDMDHENMFWYRQDPGLGLRLIYFSYDVKMKEKGDIPEGYSVSREKKERFSLILESASTNQTSMYLCASSLGGHSNQPQHFGDGTRLSIL.

The V and J genes are TRBV5-1 and TRBJ1-6; 9 bases line up with TRBD1. The CDR3 has 14 amino acids. Per germline, CDR1 SGHRS and CDR2 YFSETQ. V shed 4 bases, J shed 7 bases, and the junction held 3 bases outside the gene matches. The CDR3 spells CASSMDRGNSPLHF. For the CDR3, the DNA is TGCGCCAGCAGCATGGACAGGGGCAATTCACCCCTCCACTTT.

The genes are TRBV5-4 and TRBJ2-3, with unresolved D. From germline, CDR1 is SGHNT and CDR2 YYREEE (reference sequence). The V gene lost 0 bases and the J gene lost 0 bases, with 5 bases spanning the gap. The CDR3 is 14 residues long. The CDR3 sequence is CASSLVSSTDTQYF. CDR3 DNA: TGTGCCAGCAGCTTGGTTAGCAGCACAGATACGCAGTATTTT.

The chain uses TRBV3-1 (or the pseudogene TRBV3-2) and TRBJ1-5; 9 positions match TRBD1. The germline V gene has CDR1 LGHDT and CDR2 YNNKEL (reference sequence). Unmatched junction bases numbered 12, after V lost 4 bases and J lost 2 bases. The CDR3 is 18 amino acids. CDR3 bases: TGTGCCAGCAGCCTTACAGGGGGCTACCTAGCGGGCAATCAGCCCCAGCATTTT. Encoded protein: CASSLTGGYLAGNQPQHF.

CDR3 in amino acids: CASSVGRGGAQGYTF. The CDR3 region has the DNA TGTGCCAGCAGCGTAGGTAGAGGAGGGGCCCAGGGCTACACCTTC. The chain joins TRBV9 to TRBJ1-2, with a possible D match to TRBD1 (5 bases). Looked up from germline, CDR1 is SGDLS and CDR2 is YYNGEE. The germline V and J ends were trimmed by 0 bases and 8 bases, with 17 bases remaining between them. This CDR3 contains 15 residues.

The rearrangement uses TRBV28 and TRBJ2-2; 8 positions match TRBD2. V shed 3 bases, J shed 5 bases, and the junction held 2 bases outside the gene matches. CDR3 length: 14 amino acids. CDR1 is MDHEN, CDR2 SYDVKM, per germline. The CDR3 spells CASSLSGSTGELFF. CDR3 DNA: TGTGCCAGCAGTTTGAGCGGGAGTACCGGGGAGCTGTTTTTT.

V and J are TRBV27 and TRBJ1-1; D unresolved. The CDR3 extends over 16 amino acids. CDR1 and CDR2 from the germline V gene are MNHEY and SMNVEV (reference sequence). The ends were cut back, 0 bases at V and 1 base at J, with 12 bases in the middle. This CDR3 is CASSLSRAGANTEAFF. For the CDR3, the DNA is TGTGCCAGCAGTTTATCGCGAGCAGGTGCGAACACTGAAGCTTTCTTT.

This clone was detected a few times. The chain uses TRBV27 and TRBJ2-7, with D possibly matching TRBD2 (5 bases). The germline V gene has CDR1 MNHEY and CDR2 SMNVEV (reference sequence). The CDR3 spans 12 residues. The DNA for the CDR3 is TGTGCACTCCCCTCGGGGATAGTGGAGCAGTACTTC. Its protein product is CALPSGIVEQYF.

CDR3 coding DNA: TGTGCCAGCTCACCAATGACAGGGAAAAATGAGCAGTTCTTC. Amino acid sequence: CASSPMTGKNEQFF. The chain has TRBV18 and TRBJ2-1; 7 bases agree with TRBD1. The J segment lost 7 bases and the V segment lost 2 bases, leaving 5 bases of the junction unmatched. This CDR3 comprises 14 residues. Germline CDR1 reads KGHSH; CDR2 reads LQKENI. Looking up the rest from reference TRBV18 and TRBJ2-1 gives the full variable domain: NAGVMQNPRHLVRRRGQEARLRCSPMKGHSHVYWYRQLPEEGLKFMVYLQKENIIDESGMPKERFSAEFPKEGPSILRIQQVVRGDSAAYFCASSPMTGKNEQFFGPGTRLTVL.

V is TRBV7-6 and J is TRBJ2-5, with TRBD2 as a possible D gene (6 bases). The CDR3 is made up of 13 amino acids. Trimming removed 5 bases from V and 9 bases from J, with 16 bases in between. The germline gives CDR1 SGHVS, CDR2 FNYEAQ. The CDR3 sequence: CASSRGNRGSQYF. The CDR3 nucleotides read TGTGCCAGCAGCCGCGGGAACCGAGGGTCCCAGTACTTC.

The chain links TRBV27 to TRBJ2-3; TRBD2 might be the D (6 bases). V lost 2 bases to trimming and J lost 4 bases, with 10 bases between them. The germline gives CDR1 MNHEY, CDR2 SMNVEV (reference sequence). The CDR3 covers 14 residues. Written as DNA, the CDR3 is TGTGCCAGCAGTTTAAGGGACTTCTCAGATACGCAGTATTTT. Protein: CASSLRDFSDTQYF.

V and J are TRBV7-2 and TRBJ1-6, with D perhaps matching TRBD1 (6 bases). The germline V and J ends were trimmed by 3 bases and 6 bases, with 12 bases remaining between them. The CDR3 runs 15 residues. The germline V gene encodes CDR1 SGHTA and CDR2 FQGNSA. The DNA of the CDR3 is TGTGCCAGCAGCTTCCTCGGGGGGGCTAATTCACCCCTCCACTTT. Residues: CASSFLGGANSPLHF.